Listed below are T cell receptor beta chains from one sample, sequenced in a study of blood T cell repertoires in COVID-19. Assay used: immunoSEQ multiplex PCR; TCRdb lists only in-frame clones, some missing. The sample holds under 300,000 clones, 86% seen once. Specimen: peripheral blood. These receptors were taken from a man aged 55 to 70 with acute or convalescent COVID-19. Each CDR3 is given without its conserved first and last residue.

TRBJ1-2	TRBV6-5	ASSLTGTYGYT
TRBJ1-4	TRBV6-1	ASSEARLNEKLF
TRBJ1-5	TRBV19	ASSKGQGYQPQH
TRBJ1-2	TRBV2	ASSGQGGYGYT
TRBJ2-4	TRBV28	ASSRGGSVGYLEKNIQY
TRBJ2-3	TRBV7-6	ASSLGGNSLDTQY
TRBJ1-1	TRBV6-1	ASSEVQGVNTEAF
TRBJ2-7	TRBV5-6	ASSTVDSYEQY
TRBJ1-5	TRBV6-6	ASSYSQFQPQH
TRBJ1-1	TRBV18	ASSQGMNTEAF
TRBJ2-7	TRBV7-9	ASSLDEGYSYEQY
TRBJ1-5	TRBV28	ASSFQGRNQPQH
TRBJ2-7	TRBV5-5	ASSLKGSALVSYEQY
TRBJ1-4	TRBV3-1/TRBV3-2	ASSYGSWEKLF
TRBJ2-7	TRBV29-1	SVGVADEQY
TRBJ1-2	TRBV7-9	ASSLGFWGQDGYT
TRBJ2-3	TRBV12-5	ASGFSQSTDTQY
TRBJ1-1	TRBV6-5	ASSIDRLNTEAF
TRBJ1-2	TRBV5-5	ASSLAATLQGNNYGYT
TRBJ2-1	TRBV7-2	ASSQGVSWQF
TRBJ2-3	TRBV11-3	ASSLKGAGGRTDTQY
TRBJ2-7	TRBV6-5	ASSLGQGASYEQY